This T cell receptor beta chain was found in a study of T-cell reconstitution after alpha-beta-depleted transplantation in children. TCRbeta library construction was performed incorporating unique molecular identifiers. TCRdb itself ran the PCR reads through MiXCR, one entry per CDR3 protein. The repertoire holds around 580,000 distinct CDR3 sequences, with 27% as singletons. CDR1 MNHEY and CDR2 SMNVEV come from the germline V gene (reference sequence). Trimming pared 7 bases from V and 0 bases from J, leaving 15 bases between. This CDR3 has 15 residues. The V and J genes are TRBV27 and TRBJ1-2; possible D gene TRBD1, 6 bases. The starting material was PBMCs, obtained before TCRalphabeta/CD19-depleted stem cell transplant. The sequence was collected from a boy less than two years old with Wiskott-Aldrich syndrome, due to receive a stem cell transplant. CDR3: CASMVRGLPNYGYTF. In nucleotides, the CDR3 is TGTGCCAGCATGGTCAGGGGACTTCCTAACTATGGCTACACCTTC.